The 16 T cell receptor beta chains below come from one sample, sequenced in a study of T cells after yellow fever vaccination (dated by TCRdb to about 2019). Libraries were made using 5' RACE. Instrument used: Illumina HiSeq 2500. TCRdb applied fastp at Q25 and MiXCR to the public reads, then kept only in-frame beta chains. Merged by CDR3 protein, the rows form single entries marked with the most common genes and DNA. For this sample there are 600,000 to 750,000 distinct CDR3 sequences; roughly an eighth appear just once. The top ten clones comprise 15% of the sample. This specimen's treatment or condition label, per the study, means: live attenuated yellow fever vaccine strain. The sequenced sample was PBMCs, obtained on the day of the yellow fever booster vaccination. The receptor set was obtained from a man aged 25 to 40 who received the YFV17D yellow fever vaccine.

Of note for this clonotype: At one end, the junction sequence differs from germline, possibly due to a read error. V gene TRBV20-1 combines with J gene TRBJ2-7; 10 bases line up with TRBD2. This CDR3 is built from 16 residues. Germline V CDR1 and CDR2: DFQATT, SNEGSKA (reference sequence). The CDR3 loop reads CCASPLLAGVAYEQYF. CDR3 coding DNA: TGCTGTGCTAGCCCCCTCCTAGCGGGAGTTGCGTACGAGCAGTACTTC.

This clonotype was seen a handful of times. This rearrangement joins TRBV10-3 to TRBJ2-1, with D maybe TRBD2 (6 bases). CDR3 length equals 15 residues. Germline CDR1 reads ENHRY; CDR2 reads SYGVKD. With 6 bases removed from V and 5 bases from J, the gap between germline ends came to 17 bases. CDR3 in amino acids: CAIRGRSSDNNEQFF. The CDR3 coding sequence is TGTGCCATCAGGGGCCGTTCTAGCGACAACAATGAGCAGTTCTTC.

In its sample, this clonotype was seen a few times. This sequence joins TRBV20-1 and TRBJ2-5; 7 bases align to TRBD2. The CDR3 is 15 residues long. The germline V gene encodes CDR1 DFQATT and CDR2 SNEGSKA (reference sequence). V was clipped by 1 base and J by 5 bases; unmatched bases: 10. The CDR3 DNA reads TGCAGTGCTAGAGTGGGAGGGGCTGGGGGGGAGACCCAGTACTTC. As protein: CSARVGGAGGETQYF.

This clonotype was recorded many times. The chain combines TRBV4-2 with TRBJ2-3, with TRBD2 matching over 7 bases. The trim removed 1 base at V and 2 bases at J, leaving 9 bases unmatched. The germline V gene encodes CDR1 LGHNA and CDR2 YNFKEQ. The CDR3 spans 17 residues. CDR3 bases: TGTGCCAGCAGCCAAGGAACCGCGGGAGAGGTCACAGATACGCAGTATTTT. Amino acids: CASSQGTAGEVTDTQYF.

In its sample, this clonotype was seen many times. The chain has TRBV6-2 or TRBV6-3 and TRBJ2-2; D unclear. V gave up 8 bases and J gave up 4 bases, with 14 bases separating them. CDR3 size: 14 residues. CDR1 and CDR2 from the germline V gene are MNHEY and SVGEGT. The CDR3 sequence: CASLISRRTGELFF. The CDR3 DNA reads TGTGCCAGCCTTATTAGCCGGCGCACCGGGGAGCTGTTTTTT.

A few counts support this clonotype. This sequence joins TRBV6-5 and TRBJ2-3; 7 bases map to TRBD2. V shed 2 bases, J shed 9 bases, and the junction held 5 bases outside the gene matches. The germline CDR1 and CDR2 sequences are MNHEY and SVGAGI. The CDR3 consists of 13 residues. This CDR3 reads CASSYREGGTQYF. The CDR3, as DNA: TGTGCCAGCAGTTACAGGGAGGGCGGAACGCAGTATTTT.

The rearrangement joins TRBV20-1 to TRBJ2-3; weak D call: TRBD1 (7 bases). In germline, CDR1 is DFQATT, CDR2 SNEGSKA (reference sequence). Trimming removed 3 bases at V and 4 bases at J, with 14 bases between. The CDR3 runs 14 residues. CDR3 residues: CSAREGASPDTQYF. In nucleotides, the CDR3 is TGCAGTGCTAGGGAGGGGGCGTCCCCAGATACGCAGTATTTT.

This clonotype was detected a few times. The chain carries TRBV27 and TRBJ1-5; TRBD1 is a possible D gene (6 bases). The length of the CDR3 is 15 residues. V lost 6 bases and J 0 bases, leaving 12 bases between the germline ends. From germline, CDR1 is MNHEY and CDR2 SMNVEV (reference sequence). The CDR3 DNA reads TGTGCCAGCAGCACTCAACAGGGTAGCAATCAGCCCCAGCATTTT. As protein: CASSTQQGSNQPQHF.

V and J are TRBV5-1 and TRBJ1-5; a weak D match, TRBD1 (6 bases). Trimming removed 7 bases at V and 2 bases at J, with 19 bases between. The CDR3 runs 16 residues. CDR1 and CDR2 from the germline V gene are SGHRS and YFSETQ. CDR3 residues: CASAPGHAKGNQPQHF. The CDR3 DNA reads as TGCGCCAGCGCGCCGGGACACGCCAAGGGCAATCAGCCCCAGCATTTT.

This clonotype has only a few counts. The CDR3 region is CASSVVAGSYNEQFF. The CDR3 coding sequence is TGTGCCAGCAGCGTAGTGGCGGGGTCCTACAATGAGCAGTTCTTC. The J gene is TRBJ2-1, the V gene TRBV9; a weak D match, TRBD2 (6 bases). The germline V and J ends were trimmed by 0 bases and 1 base, with 8 bases remaining between them. The CDR3 is 15 residues long. The germline gives CDR1 SGDLS, CDR2 YYNGEE.

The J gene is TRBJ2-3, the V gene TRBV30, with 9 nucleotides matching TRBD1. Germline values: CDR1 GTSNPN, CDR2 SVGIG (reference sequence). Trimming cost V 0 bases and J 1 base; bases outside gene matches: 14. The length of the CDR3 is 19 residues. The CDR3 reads CAWSVKSPLQGAGTDTQYF. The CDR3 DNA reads TGTGCCTGGAGTGTCAAAAGCCCCCTACAGGGGGCGGGCACAGATACGCAGTATTTT. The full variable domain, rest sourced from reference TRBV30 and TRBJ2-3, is SQTIHQWPATLVQPVGSPLSLECTVEGTSNPNLYWYRQAAGRGLQLLFYSVGIGQISSEVPQNLSASRPQDRQFILSSKKLLLSDSGFYLCAWSVKSPLQGAGTDTQYFGPGTRLTVL.

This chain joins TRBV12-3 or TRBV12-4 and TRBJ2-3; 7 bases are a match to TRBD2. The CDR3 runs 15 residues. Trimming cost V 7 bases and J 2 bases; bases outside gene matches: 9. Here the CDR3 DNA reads TGTGCCAGCACCCTGGGGGGGGTTAACACAGATACGCAGTATTTT. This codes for CASTLGGVNTDTQYF.

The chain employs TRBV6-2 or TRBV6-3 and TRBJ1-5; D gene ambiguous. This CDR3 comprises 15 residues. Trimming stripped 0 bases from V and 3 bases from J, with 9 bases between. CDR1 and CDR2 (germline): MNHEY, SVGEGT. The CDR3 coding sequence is TGTGCCAGCAGTTACTCGCTGACGATCAATCAGCCCCAGCATTTT. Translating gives CASSYSLTINQPQHF.

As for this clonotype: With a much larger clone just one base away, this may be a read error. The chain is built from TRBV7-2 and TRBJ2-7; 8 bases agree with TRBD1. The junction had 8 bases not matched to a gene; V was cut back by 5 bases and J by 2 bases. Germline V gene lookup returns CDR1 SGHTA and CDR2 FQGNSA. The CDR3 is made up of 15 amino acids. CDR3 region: CASSDEDRGTYEQYF. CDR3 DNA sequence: TGTGCCAGCAGCGATGAAGACAGGGGTACCTACGAGCAGTACTTC.

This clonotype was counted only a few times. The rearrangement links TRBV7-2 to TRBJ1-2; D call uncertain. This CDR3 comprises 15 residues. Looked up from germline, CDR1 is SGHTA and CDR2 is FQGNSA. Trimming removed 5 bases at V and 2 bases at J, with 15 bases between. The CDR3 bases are TGTGCCAGCAGCCCTCGAGATAGGTTCAACTATGGCTACACCTTC. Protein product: CASSPRDRFNYGYTF.

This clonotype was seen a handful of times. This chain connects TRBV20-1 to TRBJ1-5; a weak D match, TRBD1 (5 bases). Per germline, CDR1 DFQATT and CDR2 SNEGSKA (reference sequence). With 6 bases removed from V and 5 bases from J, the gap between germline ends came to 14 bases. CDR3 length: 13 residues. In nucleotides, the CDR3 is TGCAGTGCCACGGGAGACAGAGATCAGCCCCAGCATTTT. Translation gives CSATGDRDQPQHF.